A selection of T cell receptor beta chains follows, all from one sample in a study of CD8 T cells in ankylosing spondylitis. One entry per CDR3 protein results from TCRdb running MiXCR on the 5' RACE reads. The sample shows approximately 500,000 distinct CDR3 sequences, roughly 13% of them seen only once. Sample: blood, either unsorted or a sorted T cell fraction (not recorded which). These receptors all come from a male donor with ankylosing spondylitis. The CDR3 runs from the conserved cysteine through the conserved F or W. A D gene is named only where the DNA matches it firmly. For some rows the clone size is stated as once, few or many, or as a class when expanded; others skip it.

TRBJ1-2 | TRBV6-1 | - | few | CASRVGGDGGYTF | TGTGCCAGCAGGGTGGGGGGGGACGGTGGCTACACCTTC
TRBJ2-3 | TRBV4-2 | TRBD2 | many | CASSQDVGAGGGTDTQYF | TGTGCCAGCAGCCAGGACGTCGGGGCGGGAGGTGGTACAGATACGCAGTATTTT
TRBJ2-7 | TRBV7-2 | TRBD2 | - | CASSSEGLAGEQYF | TGTGCCAGCAGCTCCGAGGGACTAGCGGGCGAGCAGTACTTC
TRBJ2-5 | TRBV15 | TRBD1 | few | CATSRSAGTEETQYF | TGTGCCACCAGCAGGTCGGCAGGGACAGAAGAGACCCAGTACTTC
TRBJ1-2 | TRBV10-3 | - | few | CAITGGIYGYTF | TGTGCCATCACGGGGGGAATCTATGGCTACACCTTC
TRBJ1-2 | TRBV18 | - | few | CASSPRADGYTF | TGTGCCAGCTCACCACGCGCCGACGGCTACACCTTC
TRBJ2-1 | TRBV24-1 | - | - | CATSDTTGTGLNEQFF | TGTGCCACCAGTGACACTACCGGGACTGGTCTCAATGAGCAGTTCTTC
TRBJ1-1 | TRBV20-1 | - | many | CSARDSGNTEAFF | TGCAGTGCTAGAGACTCGGGTAACACTGAAGCTTTCTTT
TRBJ2-2 | TRBV3-1 | - | few | CASSQGGTFTGELFF | TGTGCCAGCAGCCAAGGGGGGACATTTACCGGGGAGCTGTTTTTT
TRBJ2-1 | TRBV5-1 | - | - | CASRLNQAGSSYNEQFF | TGCGCCAGCAGACTCAACCAAGCTGGCAGCTCCTACAATGAGCAGTTCTTC
TRBJ2-6 | TRBV7-2 | - | few | CASSLSSGASGANVLTF | TGTGCCAGCAGCTTATCCTCGGGAGCGAGTGGGGCCAACGTCCTGACTTTC
TRBJ2-1 | TRBV24-1 | - | few | CATSDSPGRVLNNEQFF | TGTGCCACCAGTGATTCCCCCGGCAGGGTTTTGAACAATGAGCAGTTCTTC
TRBJ2-7 | TRBV20-1 | TRBD1 | - | CSRQGAYEQYF | TGCAGTCGACAGGGGGCCTACGAGCAGTACTTC
TRBJ1-5 | TRBV12-3/TRBV12-4 | - | few | CASSFSGALGQPQHF | TGTGCCAGCAGCTTCTCAGGGGCCTTGGGCCAGCCCCAGCATTTT
TRBJ1-4 | TRBV20-1 | - | many | CSARRGASNEKLFF | TGCAGTGCTCGCCGAGGTGCCTCTAATGAAAAACTGTTTTTT
TRBJ1-6 | TRBV20-1 | TRBD1 | few | CSARSWDSDSPLHF | TGCAGTGCTAGATCGTGGGACAGCGATTCACCCCTCCACTTT
TRBJ2-1 | TRBV19 | - | few | CASSRAAHGANEQFF | TGTGCCAGTAGTAGGGCGGCTCATGGGGCTAATGAGCAGTTCTTC
TRBJ1-1 | TRBV7-9 | - | - | CASSIDRMGAFF | TGTGCCAGCAGCATCGACAGAATGGGAGCTTTCTTT
TRBJ1-1 | TRBV7-2 | - | - | CASSPRASMNTEAFF | TGTGCCAGCAGCCCAAGGGCCAGCATGAACACTGAAGCTTTCTTT
TRBJ1-2 | TRBV5-6 | - | - | CASSLGGSWQNYGYTF | TGTGCCAGCAGCCTTGGGGGTTCGTGGCAAAACTATGGCTACACCTTC
TRBJ2-2 | TRBV20-1 | - | - | CSAPSSVVPGELFF | TGCAGTGCCCCCTCTAGCGTGGTACCCGGGGAGCTGTTTTTT
TRBJ2-3 | TRBV12-3/TRBV12-4 | TRBD2 | many | CASSLIVFAGGSTPTDTQYF | TGTGCCAGCAGTTTAATCGTCTTCGCGGGAGGGTCCACCCCCACAGATACGCAGTATTTT
TRBJ2-4 | TRBV18 | - | few | CASSPDGGIQYF | TGTGCCAGCTCACCAGATGGGGGCATTCAGTACTTC
TRBJ1-6 | TRBV7-9 | - | few | CASSSTVNNSPLHF | TGTGCCAGCAGCTCGACGGTCAATAATTCACCCCTCCACTTT
TRBJ1-1 | TRBV3-1 | - | few | CASSQEDRNEAFF | TGTGCCAGCAGCCAGGAAGACAGGAATGAAGCTTTCTTT
TRBJ1-2 | TRBV7-2 | TRBD1 | many | CASSLTPGQHYGYTF | TGTGCCAGCAGCTTAACCCCGGGACAGCACTATGGCTACACCTTC
TRBJ2-1 | TRBV24-1 | - | - | CATSDRPTRVQANEQFF | TGTGCCACCAGTGATAGACCGACCCGGGTCCAGGCAAATGAGCAGTTCTTC
TRBJ2-2 | TRBV27 | - | many | CASSTQGLGELFF | TGTGCCAGCAGTACACAGGGACTCGGGGAGCTGTTTTTT
TRBJ1-5 | TRBV20-1 | TRBD1 | - | CSARGGAGGLNQPQHF | TGCAGTGCTAGAGGGGGGGCAGGGGGCTTGAATCAGCCCCAGCATTTT
TRBJ2-1 | TRBV12-3/TRBV12-4 | TRBD2 | many | CASSKNLGTSGRAEVQFF | TGTGCCAGCAGTAAGAACCTTGGGACTAGCGGGAGGGCCGAGGTGCAGTTCTTC
TRBJ2-1 | TRBV7-2 | TRBD1 | many | CASSLRTGSYNEQFF | TGTGCCAGCAGCTTGCGGACAGGATCCTACAATGAGCAGTTCTTC
TRBJ1-1 | TRBV18 | - | few | CASSPFAGNEAFF | TGTGCCAGCTCACCTTTTGCGGGGAATGAAGCTTTCTTT
TRBJ2-2 | TRBV5-1 | - | many | CASSLAPGELFF | TGCGCCAGCAGCTTGGCCCCCGGGGAGCTGTTTTTT
TRBJ2-2 | TRBV6-5 | - | - | CASYGDTGELFF | TGTGCCAGCTATGGCGACACCGGGGAGCTGTTTTTT
TRBJ2-1 | TRBV5-1 | - | many | CASSLAGGGSYNEQFF | TGCGCCAGCAGCTTGGCCGGTGGGGGCTCCTACAATGAGCAGTTCTTC
TRBJ2-1 | TRBV9 | TRBD2 | few | CASSAPASGKNEQFF | TGTGCCAGCAGCGCCCCGGCTAGCGGGAAGAATGAGCAGTTCTTC
TRBJ2-7 | TRBV7-2 | - | few | CASSLETGSSYEQYF | TGTGCCAGCAGCTTAGAAACGGGAAGCTCCTACGAGCAGTACTTC
TRBJ1-5 | TRBV7-2 | - | many | CASSYGAGPQHF | TGTGCCAGCAGCTATGGGGCGGGGCCCCAGCATTTT
TRBJ1-2 | TRBV7-2 | TRBD1 | - | CASSPEITGQLYGYTF | TGTGCCAGCAGCCCTGAGATAACGGGACAGTTATATGGCTACACCTTC
TRBJ2-3 | TRBV7-9 | - | few | CASSPGDSTDTQYF | TGTGCCAGCAGCCCCGGGGACTCCACAGATACGCAGTATTTT
TRBJ2-1 | TRBV5-1 | TRBD1 | few | CASSQGQGAGEQFF | TGCGCCAGCAGCCAGGGACAGGGGGCGGGTGAGCAGTTCTTC
TRBJ2-3 | TRBV2 | - | - | CASSHPGNTQYF | TGTGCCAGCAGTCACCCTGGTAATACGCAGTATTTT
TRBJ1-3 | TRBV12-5 | - | - | CASGLVLGSSGNTIYF | TGTGCTAGTGGTTTGGTACTGGGAAGCTCTGGAAACACCATATATTTT
TRBJ1-6 | TRBV5-1 | - | few | CASSLERGDSPLHF | TGCGCCAGCAGCTTGGAGAGGGGGGATTCACCCCTCCACTTT
TRBJ2-5 | TRBV5-5 | TRBD2 | - | CASSPGTSVETQYF | TGTGCCAGCAGCCCAGGGACTAGTGTTGAGACCCAGTACTTC